A selection of T cell receptor beta chains follows, all from one sample in a study of OX40 agonist ivuxolimab in advanced cancers. Using immunoSEQ multiplex PCR, the repertoire was profiled, and TCRdb retains in-frame clones only, with some absent. The repertoire holds 42,000 or so clones, with 85% to 90% as singletons. The sequences come from CD4+ or CD8+ T cells sorted from blood, collected in a trial of the OX40 agonist ivuxolimab. The receptors were sampled from an adult with an advanced solid tumor such as melanoma, head and neck, liver or kidney cancer. The CDR3 runs from the conserved cysteine through the conserved F or W. The order of the fields is J gene, D gene, V gene, clone size, CDR3 DNA, CDR3 protein. A D gene is named only where the DNA matches it firmly. Only part of the rows carry a size: once, few, many, or a class if the clone is expanded.

TRBJ2-5 | TRBD2 | TRBV9 | . | TGTGCCAGCAGCGTAGCACTAGCGGGCGGCCAAGAGACCCAGTACTTC | CASSVALAGGQETQYF
TRBJ2-5 | . | TRBV5-1 | . | TGCGCCAGCAGCTTGTATAGTGGACAGCAAGAGACCCAGTACTTC | CASSLYSGQQETQYF
TRBJ2-6 | . | TRBV5-8 | few | TGTGCCAGCAGACCACGTTTAGGGGCCAACGTCCTGACTTTC | CASRPRLGANVLTF
TRBJ2-3 | TRBD2 | TRBV18 | . | TGTGCCAGCTCACTCGGGCTAGCGGGGGGTTCGACAGATACGCAGTATTTT | CASSLGLAGGSTDTQYF
TRBJ1-2 | TRBD1 | TRBV5-4 | once | TGTGCCAGCAGCTACGACAGGGATTATGGCTACACCTTC | CASSYDRDYGYTF
TRBJ2-7 | TRBD1 | TRBV4-3 | once | TGCGCCAGCAGCCAAGATCTTGGGGCAGGGGGCCTCACCGAGCAGTACTTC | CASSQDLGAGGLTEQYF
TRBJ2-3 | TRBD1 | TRBV19 | . | TGTGCCAGTAGTGCAAGCGGACAGGTCACAGATACGCAGTATTTT | CASSASGQVTDTQYF
TRBJ1-1 | . | TRBV9 | . | TGTGCCAGCAGCGCCCTAGGTGGCCCTGCGGTCGGGATAAAGGCTTTCTTT | CASSALGGPAVGIKAFF
TRBJ2-7 | . | TRBV2 | . | TGTGCCAGCAGTGAAGACTTCTACGAGCAGTACTTC | CASSEDFYEQYF
TRBJ2-3 | . | TRBV5-4 | . | TGTGCCAGCAGTTCCCAGATAGCAAATACGCAGTATTTT | CASSSQIANTQYF
TRBJ2-3 | . | TRBV7-2 | once | TGTGCCAGCAGTTACCCGGGCCCCCGGGGTTCCACAGATACGCAGTATTTT | CASSYPGPRGSTDTQYF
TRBJ1-2 | TRBD1 | TRBV6-5 | . | TGTGCCAGCAGTTACTATCAGGGGGCGCGTGGCTACACCTTC | CASSYYQGARGYTF
TRBJ1-6 | . | TRBV19 | . | TGTGCCAGTAGTACCAGCCCGGGAGCAGCGTCCAATTCACCCCTCCACTTT | CASSTSPGAASNSPLHF
TRBJ1-3 | . | TRBV30 | . | TGTGCCTGGAGTGTACTCCGTGGAACCTCTGGAAACACCATATATTTT | CAWSVLRGTSGNTIYF
TRBJ2-5 | TRBD1 | TRBV7-9 | . | TGTGCCAGCAGCTCCACGACAGGGTGGCAAGAGACCCAGTACTTC | CASSSTTGWQETQYF
TRBJ2-3 | . | TRBV7-3 | . | TGTGCCAGCAGCTTAAGGGGGCTAGCCACAGATACGCAGTATTTT | CASSLRGLATDTQYF
TRBJ2-3 | . | TRBV2 | . | TGTGCCAGCGGAACTAATACGCAGTATTTT | CASGTNTQYF
TRBJ2-3 | . | TRBV10-2 | once | TGCGCCAGCACTAATGGTCAACCGGGAGTAGATACGCAGTATTTT | CASTNGQPGVDTQYF
TRBJ2-3 | TRBD1 | TRBV13 | . | TGTGCCAGCAGCTTAGGGCGACAGGGCGCAGATACGCAGTATTTT | CASSLGRQGADTQYF
TRBJ1-2 | . | TRBV7-9 | . | TGTGCCAGCAGCTCCGTAGGGACGCCTGAGTATGGCTACACCTTC | CASSSVGTPEYGYTF
TRBJ2-3 | TRBD2 | TRBV5-4 | . | TGTGCCAGCAGCTTGAACCTAGCGGGGAAGGCAGATACGCAGTATTTT | CASSLNLAGKADTQYF
TRBJ1-1 | . | TRBV25-1 | . | TGTGCCAGCAGTGATCGGGGCTGGGGAGCTTTCTTT | CASSDRGWGAFF
TRBJ2-3 | TRBD2 | TRBV7-9 | . | TGTGCCATCGAGCGGGGGGGCAAGGATACGCAGTATTTT | CAIERGGKDTQYF
TRBJ1-1 | . | TRBV5-6 | . | TGTGCCAGCAGCTTTTTGAGGGTGCCTGAAGCTTTCTTT | CASSFLRVPEAFF
TRBJ2-4 | . | TRBV28 | . | TGTGCCAGCAGCCGCGGACCCATAGGGGACATTCAGTACTTC | CASSRGPIGDIQYF
TRBJ1-5 | . | TRBV30 | . | TGTGCCTGGAGCGAAGGGACATTGAATCAGCCCCAGCATTTT | CAWSEGTLNQPQHF
TRBJ2-3 | . | TRBV4-3 | once | TGCGCCAGCAGCCAAGATCGGGGGCCGGGAGATACGCAGTATTTT | CASSQDRGPGDTQYF
TRBJ1-1 | . | TRBV7-3 | . | TGTGCCAGCAGCCCGTACAGGGTGGATAGTGAAGCTTTCTTT | CASSPYRVDSEAFF
TRBJ2-7 | . | TRBV2 | . | TGTGCCAGCAGTGTCCAGGGCTACGAGCAGTACTTC | CASSVQGYEQYF
TRBJ2-7 | TRBD1 | TRBV11-2 | . | TGTGCCAGCAGCCCAGGACAGGGTGGACGGGACGAGCAGTACTTC | CASSPGQGGRDEQYF
TRBJ1-1 | TRBD1 | TRBV6-4 | . | TGTGCCAGCAGGGAGAGGGCAGGGGGAGAAGCTTTCTTT | CASRERAGGEAFF
TRBJ2-1 | TRBD2 | TRBV4-2 | . | TGTGCCAGCAGCCGCCGATCGACTAGCGAGAGGGGGAATGAGCAGTTCTTC | CASSRRSTSERGNEQFF
TRBJ2-5 | . | TRBV18 | . | TGTGCCAGCTCACCAGTGGGGAGAGAGACCCAGTACTTC | CASSPVGRETQYF
TRBJ1-3 | . | TRBV6-5 | . | TGTGCCAGCAGTTACTCGATTGGGGTCTCTGGAAACACCATATATTTT | CASSYSIGVSGNTIYF
TRBJ2-7 | TRBD1 | TRBV5-4 | . | TGTGCCAGCAGCTCGGGACAGTCAAACCTCTACGAGCAGTACTTC | CASSSGQSNLYEQYF
TRBJ2-7 | . | TRBV6-1 | . | TGTGCCAGCAGTGTTGAGGTGGGGGCCTCCTACGAGCAGTACTTC | CASSVEVGASYEQYF
TRBJ2-2 | . | TRBV27 | once | TGTGCCAGCGGACGGATCAACACCGGGGAGCTGTTTTTT | CASGRINTGELFF
TRBJ2-5 | . | TRBV2 | . | TGTGCCACCCTAAGGTCAGGGCTGCAAAAGACCCAGTACTTC | CATLRSGLQKTQYF
TRBJ2-5 | . | TRBV30 | . | TGTGCCTGGAGCGGTAGGTCGGGGGAGACCCAGTACTTC | CAWSGRSGETQYF
TRBJ2-3 | . | TRBV2 | . | TGTGCCAGCAGTGGTGGGGACACACTCACAGATACGCAGTATTTT | CASSGGDTLTDTQYF
TRBJ2-1 | . | TRBV7-9 | . | TGTGCCAGCAGCTTAGCGGGGGGAAACAATGAGCAGTTCTTC | CASSLAGGNNEQFF
TRBJ2-5 | . | TRBV30 | . | TGTGCCTTATCCCAGGGATCCCAAGAGACCCAGTACTTC | CALSQGSQETQYF
TRBJ1-1 | . | TRBV10-1 | . | TGCGCCAGCAGTCAGACGGCGAACACTGAAGCTTTCTTT | CASSQTANTEAFF
TRBJ2-6 | . | TRBV27 | . | TGTGCCAGCAGTTTATACTCTGGGGCCAACGTCCTGACTTTC | CASSLYSGANVLTF
TRBJ1-1 | TRBD1 | TRBV18 | . | TGTGCCAGCCGCACAGGGGGCAACACTGAAGCTTTCTTT | CASRTGGNTEAFF
TRBJ2-2 | . | TRBV7-3 | . | TGTGCCAGCAGCAAAGGTCCAAACACCGGGGAGCTGTTTTTT | CASSKGPNTGELFF
TRBJ2-5 | TRBD1 | TRBV19 | . | TGTGCCAGTAGTCAGGTTGGGGGACAGGGGGAGACCCAGTACTTC | CASSQVGGQGETQYF
TRBJ1-4 | . | TRBV4-3 | . | TGCGCCAGCAGCCCCTTTATAGGGGGGGGCGCTGGTAATGAAAAACTGTTTTTT | CASSPFIGGGAGNEKLFF
TRBJ2-7 | TRBD2 | TRBV6-1 | . | TGTGCCAGCAGTACAGGACTAGCCGGGGGTGAGCAGTACTTC | CASSTGLAGGEQYF
TRBJ2-2 | . | TRBV28 | . | TGTGCCAGCAGCCAGACAGGATTTGGTAACACGAACACCGGGGAGCTGTTTTTT | CASSQTGFGNTNTGELFF
TRBJ2-7 | . | TRBV10-3 | . | TGTGCCATCAGTGACCGACGGGAGGGACAGGGCTACGAGCAGTACTTC | CAISDRREGQGYEQYF
TRBJ2-5 | TRBD2 | TRBV5-8 | . | TGTGCCAGCAGCTTGGGGCCTAGCGGGGGCCAGGAGACCCAGTACTTC | CASSLGPSGGQETQYF
TRBJ1-2 | TRBD1 | TRBV6-6 | . | TGTGCCAGCAGTTACTCGACAGGGGGCTACTATGGCTACACCTTC | CASSYSTGGYYGYTF